The rows below give T cell receptor beta chains drawn from one sample of a study of OX40 agonist ivuxolimab in advanced cancers. TCRdb keeps only in-frame clones here, not all; method: immunoSEQ multiplex PCR. The sample contains 7,000 to 8,500 clones, under 85% of which appear only once. This material consisted of CD4+ or CD8+ T cells sorted from blood, taken in a trial of the OX40 agonist ivuxolimab. The receptor source for this set is an adult with an advanced solid tumor such as melanoma, head and neck, liver or kidney cancer. The CDR3 runs from the conserved cysteine through the conserved F or W. The D gene is left open where the match is weak. Clone size is not always given. Where it is, it says once, few, many or a class for expanded clones.

. TRBJ2-6 TRBD1 TRBV5-5 CASSPTGGWAGANVLTF TGTGCCAGCAGCCCAACAGGGGGCTGGGCTGGGGCCAACGTCCTGACTTTC
. TRBJ2-5 . TRBV15 CATSRDQGWETQYF TGTGCCACCAGCAGAGATCAGGGGTGGGAGACCCAGTACTTC
. TRBJ2-3 . TRBV2 CASCYSPRGEGTDTQYF TGTGCCAGCTGCTACTCACCAAGGGGGGAGGGCACAGATACGCAGTATTTT
. TRBJ2-2 . TRBV29-1 CSVELAPSNTGELFF TGCAGCGTTGAACTAGCCCCCTCGAACACCGGGGAGCTGTTTTTT
. TRBJ2-7 . TRBV28 CASSQRQAEQYF TGTGCCAGCAGTCAGAGACAGGCAGAGCAGTACTTC
. TRBJ2-5 . TRBV2 CASRGWTVQETQYF TGTGCCAGCAGAGGTTGGACAGTGCAAGAGACCCAGTACTTC
. TRBJ2-7 TRBD1 TRBV7-2 CASSSGAGTGRYEQYF TGTGCCAGCAGCTCAGGGGCTGGGACAGGGCGCTACGAGCAGTACTTC
few TRBJ2-3 TRBD2 TRBV7-4 CASSSGPSGGSYTQYF TGTGCCAGCAGCTCAGGGCCTAGCGGGGGGTCCTATACGCAGTATTTT
. TRBJ1-5 . TRBV2 CASSEGFAGNQPQHF TGTGCCAGCAGTGAAGGTTTCGCGGGGAATCAGCCCCAGCATTTT
. TRBJ2-7 . TRBV15 CATSRDRDYEQYF TGTGCCACCAGCAGAGACAGGGACTACGAGCAGTACTTC
. TRBJ1-2 TRBD1 TRBV15 CATSGLHSGTGGFYGYTF TGTGCCACCAGCGGTCTCCATAGCGGGACAGGGGGCTTCTATGGCTACACCTTC
few TRBJ2-7 . TRBV5-1 CASSLKPYEQYF TGCGCCAGCAGCTTGAAACCCTACGAGCAGTACTTC
. TRBJ2-1 . TRBV9 CASSVGDPNEQFF TGTGCCAGCAGCGTAGGAGACCCTAATGAGCAGTTCTTC
. TRBJ1-2 . TRBV2 CASSDSRDTLLGYTF TGTGCCAGCAGTGACTCTCGGGACACCCTCTTAGGCTACACCTTC
. TRBJ1-6 . TRBV6-5 CASSYSLDNNSPLHF TGTGCCAGCAGTTACTCCTTAGATAATAATTCACCCCTCCACTTT
. TRBJ2-7 TRBD1 TRBV9 CASSTGTGTFEQYF TGTGCCAGCAGCACGGGGACAGGGACTTTCGAGCAGTACTTC
once TRBJ1-2 . TRBV19 CASSIFALGPIDGYTF TGTGCCAGTAGTATATTTGCCCTTGGCCCGATTGATGGCTACACCTTC
. TRBJ2-1 TRBD2 TRBV10-3 CAISRLAGPYNEQFF TGTGCCATCAGCCGACTAGCGGGGCCCTACAATGAGCAGTTCTTC
. TRBJ1-1 . TRBV18 CASSPQGHTEAFF TGTGCCAGCTCACCACAGGGGCACACTGAAGCTTTCTTT
once TRBJ2-7 . TRBV28 CASSFRPSSYEQYF TGTGCCAGCAGTTTTAGGCCCAGCTCCTACGAGCAGTACTTC
. TRBJ2-5 TRBD2 TRBV27 CGRLAGPQETQYF TGTGGCCGACTAGCGGGTCCTCAAGAGACCCAGTACTTC